Listed here are 24 T cell receptor beta chains from one sample, sequenced in a study of OX40 agonist ivuxolimab in advanced cancers. Libraries were prepared by immunoSEQ multiplex PCR; TCRdb keeps only in-frame clonotypes and omits some of them. The table records approximately 60,000 clones, more than 80% of them present only once. The starting material was CD4+ or CD8+ T cells sorted from blood, obtained in a trial of the OX40 agonist ivuxolimab. The receptors stem from an adult with an advanced solid tumor such as melanoma, head and neck, liver or kidney cancer.

The chain links TRBV27 to TRBJ1-3, with D possibly TRBD1 on 5 matching bases. V was cut by 2 bases and J by 0 bases, with 23 bases left in between. The CDR3 is made up of 20 amino acids. Germline V lookup: CDR1 MNHEY, CDR2 SMNVEV (reference sequence). In DNA form, the CDR3 reads TGTGCCAGCAGTTTACCCACCTCCCACGGACTGGGGCCCTCTGGAAACACCATATATTTT. It translates to CASSLPTSHGLGPSGNTIYF.

The rearrangement links TRBV7-9 to TRBJ1-5; D not resolved. The CDR3 runs 16 residues. Germline V gives CDR1 SEHNR, CDR2 FQNEAQ (reference sequence). The germline V and J ends were trimmed by 1 base and 4 bases, with 14 bases remaining between them. CDR3 protein: CASSLVEGDANQPQHF. As DNA, the CDR3 is TGTGCCAGCAGCTTAGTAGAGGGAGACGCTAATCAGCCCCAGCATTTT. Complete variable domain (other parts from reference TRBV7-9 and TRBJ1-5): DTGVSQNPRHKITKRGQNVTFRCDPISEHNRLYWYRQTLGQGPEFLTYFQNEAQLEKSRLLSDRFSAERPKGSFSTLEIQRTEQGDSAMYLCASSLVEGDANQPQHFGDGTRLSIL.

The chain employs TRBV7-8 and TRBJ2-1, with D maybe TRBD2 (5 bases). CDR3 length: 15 amino acids. V was shortened by 1 base and J by 7 bases, with 14 bases between the two germline ends. Germline V gene data show CDR1 as SGHVS and CDR2 as FQNEAQ. CDR3 sequence: CASSLVGSRGNEQFF. CDR3 sequence (DNA): TGTGCCAGCAGCTTAGTAGGTAGCCGGGGTAATGAGCAGTTCTTC. The full variable domain, completed using reference TRBV7-8 and TRBJ2-1, is GAGVSQSPRYKVAKRGQDVALRCDPISGHVSLFWYQQALGQGPEFLTYFQNEAQLDKSGLPSDRFFAERPEGSVSTLKIQRTQQEDSAVYLCASSLVGSRGNEQFFGPGTRLTVL.

The rearrangement joins TRBV5-6 to TRBJ2-1; 7 nucleotides align to TRBD2. The CDR3 spans 15 residues. The V gene's germline CDR1 is SGHDT and CDR2 YYEEEE. The V and J ends lost 6 bases and 8 bases, in that order; junction bases with no gene match: 14. The DNA for the CDR3 is TGTGCCAGCACCTCTCTAGTGGGGGAGGGCCATGAGCAGTTCTTC. Residues: CASTSLVGEGHEQFF.

The chain has TRBV28 and TRBJ2-2; D possibly matches TRBD1 or TRBD2 (5 bases each). There are 13 residues in the CDR3. CDR1 MDHEN and CDR2 SYDVKM come from the germline V gene. V lost 7 bases and J 6 bases, leaving 12 bases between the germline ends. The CDR3 DNA reads as TGTGCCAGCACCCCCAGGGACGCCGGGGAGCTGTTTTTT. The encoded protein is CASTPRDAGELFF. Using reference TRBV28 and TRBJ2-2 for the parts outside the CDR3, the full variable domain is DVKVTQSSRYLVKRTGEKVFLECVQDMDHENMFWYRQDPGLGLRLIYFSYDVKMKEKGDIPEGYSVSREKKERFSLILESASTNQTSMYLCASTPRDAGELFFGEGSRLTVL.

V usage is TRBV25-1 and J usage is TRBJ1-2; TRBD1 agrees at 8 bases. The CDR3 has 17 amino acids. V shed 3 bases, J shed 2 bases, and the junction held 11 bases outside the gene matches. Germline V lookup: CDR1 MGHDK, CDR2 SYGVNS. The CDR3 nucleotides read TGTGCCAGCAGTGACGCAGGGGGCTGGGGGGTCAACTATGGCTACACCTTC. Its translation: CASSDAGGWGVNYGYTF.

The chain recombines TRBV19 with TRBJ1-2; D gene unclear. The germline V gene has CDR1 LNHDA and CDR2 SQIVND (reference sequence). Trimming pared 3 bases from V and 7 bases from J, leaving 18 bases between. This CDR3 has 15 residues. The CDR3 here is CASSIERAGDLGYTF. DNA for the CDR3: TGTGCCAGTAGTATTGAAAGGGCAGGCGACCTTGGCTACACCTTC.

The chain has TRBV27 and TRBJ2-1; D possibly corresponds to TRBD2 (5 bases). V was shortened by 6 bases and J by 0 bases, with 9 bases between the two germline ends. This CDR3 has 14 residues. CDR1 is MNHEY and CDR2 is SMNVEV in the germline V gene (reference sequence). The CDR3 DNA reads TGTGCCAGCAGCCCCGGGATCTCCTACAATGAGCAGTTCTTC. Translating it yields CASSPGISYNEQFF.

This rearrangement joins TRBV6-4 to TRBJ2-3; no firm D call. Germline values: CDR1 MRHNA, CDR2 SNTAGT. Trimming removed 5 bases from V and 3 bases from J, with 9 bases in between. The CDR3 contains 13 residues. The CDR3 is CASSPSETDTQYF. CDR3 DNA: TGTGCCAGCAGTCCCAGCGAAACAGATACGCAGTATTTT.

The chain combines TRBV6-5 with TRBJ1-2, with D perhaps matching TRBD1 (6 bases). Trimming removed 2 bases at V and 7 bases at J, with 14 bases between. The CDR3 sequence is 14 residues long. Germline CDR1 reads MNHEY; CDR2 reads SVGAGI. CDR3 protein: CASSYTRGQVGYTF. In DNA form, the CDR3 reads TGTGCCAGCAGTTACACCAGGGGTCAAGTTGGCTACACCTTC.

The chain uses TRBV28 and TRBJ2-3, with a weak D call TRBD2 (5 bases). The CDR3 has 19 residues. The V end was cut by 6 bases, the J end by 1 base, with 26 bases between. CDR1 is MDHEN, CDR2 SYDVKM, per germline. The CDR3 is CASSLTERRRVGGTDTQYF. In nucleotides, the CDR3 is TGTGCCAGCAGCCTCACGGAGCGGAGGAGAGTCGGAGGCACAGATACGCAGTATTTT.

This clone was recorded only once. The chain combines TRBV28 with TRBJ2-1; 9 nucleotides agree with TRBD1. The germline V gene encodes CDR1 MDHEN and CDR2 SYDVKM. The CDR3 covers 16 residues. J was trimmed by 7 bases and V by 2 bases; bases with no gene match: 9. CDR3 region: CASSLMDRGYLNEQFF. CDR3 in DNA: TGTGCCAGCAGTTTAATGGACAGGGGCTATTTGAATGAGCAGTTCTTC.

This clone was observed a single time. The chain couples TRBV10-3 to TRBJ2-7; the D call may be TRBD1 or TRBD2 (5 bases each). Per the germline V gene, CDR1 is ENHRY and CDR2 is SYGVKD. V was shortened by 3 bases and J by 2 bases, with 17 bases between the two germline ends. CDR3 length equals 16 residues. CDR3 amino acids: CAISDMSGTAPYEQYF. The CDR3 nucleotides read TGTGCCATCAGTGACATGTCCGGGACCGCGCCCTACGAGCAGTACTTC.

The chain uses TRBV27 and TRBJ2-7; D call uncertain. This CDR3 is 13 amino acids long. Germline V CDR1 and CDR2: MNHEY, SMNVEV (reference sequence). Trimming stripped 3 bases from V and 0 bases from J, with 6 bases between. CDR3 in amino acids: CASSLGRSYEQYF. DNA for the CDR3: TGTGCCAGCAGTTTGGGCCGCTCCTACGAGCAGTACTTC.

J is TRBJ1-1 and V is TRBV6-1; D possibly corresponds to TRBD1 (6 bases). The V and J ends lost 4 bases and 4 bases respectively, with 13 bases between them. The CDR3 consists of 14 residues. Germline CDR1 reads MNHNS; CDR2 reads SASEGT. CDR3 sequence (DNA): TGTGCCAGCAGTGGAGACAGGAGGTCCACTGAAGCTTTCTTT. Translation: CASSGDRRSTEAFF.

V and J are TRBV6-5 and TRBJ1-1; D is perhaps TRBD1 (6 bases). V was trimmed by 3 bases and J by 7 bases, leaving 12 bases between them. CDR1 and CDR2 (germline): MNHEY, SVGAGI. The CDR3 has 13 residues. In DNA form, the CDR3 reads TGTGCCAGCAGTTATGGAGGACAGCTTGAAGCTTTCTTT. Translating gives CASSYGGQLEAFF.

The gene calls are TRBV13 and TRBJ1-4; 8 positions match TRBD1. The V and J ends lost 6 bases and 12 bases, in that order; junction bases with no gene match: 12. Per germline, CDR1 PRHDT and CDR2 FYEKMQ (reference sequence). This CDR3 has 14 residues. The CDR3 coding sequence is TGTGCCAGCAGTGCCGGGACAGGCCTTGTGGAACTGTTTTTT. This sequence encodes CASSAGTGLVELFF.

The chain joins TRBV6-4 to TRBJ2-1, with TRBD1 as a possible D gene (6 bases). CDR1 is MRHNA and CDR2 is SNTAGT in the germline V gene. V shed 2 bases and J shed 5 bases, with 13 bases lying between them. This CDR3 has 15 residues. In DNA form, the CDR3 reads TGTGCCAGCAGTGACAACAGGGACGACAACAATGAGCAGTTCTTC. Translation gives CASSDNRDDNNEQFF.

A single count supports this clone. This chain uses TRBV5-1 with TRBJ2-7; D unclear. The CDR3 totals 15 residues. Between the trimmed V and J ends, which lost 3 bases and 1 base, there was a span of 14 bases. Germline V gives CDR1 SGHRS, CDR2 YFSETQ. The CDR3 DNA reads as TGCGCCAGCAGCTACGACATTGGGTATTCCTACGAGCAGTACTTC. Its protein product is CASSYDIGYSYEQYF.

The V gene is TRBV19, the J gene TRBJ2-6, with D perhaps matching TRBD1 (7 bases). Trimming left V 3 bases short and J 2 bases short, with 14 bases between. Germline values: CDR1 LNHDA, CDR2 SQIVND (reference sequence). The CDR3 is made up of 17 amino acids. In nucleotides, the CDR3 is TGTGCCAGTAGTATTGGAACCAGGGGGGCTGGGGCCAACGTCCTGACTTTC. It yields the protein CASSIGTRGAGANVLTF.

The V call is TRBV28, the J call TRBJ2-1; TRBD2 aligns across 9 bases. Germline V CDR1 and CDR2: MDHEN, SYDVKM. J gave up 4 bases and V 7 bases, and 5 bases lay outside the gene matches. The CDR3 has 14 residues. CDR3 nucleotides: TGTGCCAGCAAGGCGGGAGGGCCATACAATGAGCAGTTCTTC. Encoded protein: CASKAGGPYNEQFF.

This chain uses TRBV6-6 with TRBJ2-7, with D perhaps TRBD2 (6 bases). Between the trimmed V and J ends, which lost 6 bases and 7 bases, there was a span of 16 bases. The CDR3 runs to 13 residues. The germline gives CDR1 MNHNY, CDR2 SVGAGI (reference sequence). This CDR3 is CASRAGGAREQYF. The CDR3 DNA follows: TGTGCCAGCAGGGCAGGAGGGGCGAGGGAGCAGTACTTC.

The rearrangement joins TRBV6-1 to TRBJ2-7, with no clear D. Trimming removed 1 base at V and 0 bases at J, with 10 bases between. Germline V gene data show CDR1 as MNHNS and CDR2 as SASEGT. The CDR3 contains 15 residues. The CDR3 DNA reads as TGTGCCAGCAGTGAAGAGCTTACCGTCTCCTACGAGCAGTACTTC. Amino acids: CASSEELTVSYEQYF.

This rearrangement joins TRBV7-6 to TRBJ2-1; D possibly corresponds to TRBD1 (5 bases). Germline CDR1 SGHVS, CDR2 FNYEAQ. The V gene lost 5 bases and the J gene lost 0 bases, with 11 bases spanning the gap. The CDR3 extends over 15 amino acids. Written as DNA, the CDR3 is TGTGCCAGCAGCCCGTTGACAGACTCCTACAATGAGCAGTTCTTC. It translates to CASSPLTDSYNEQFF.